The rows below give T cell receptor beta chains drawn from one sample of a study of beta chain features in type 1 diabetes. The method was immunoSEQ multiplex PCR; TCRdb's version includes in-frame clones alone and lacks a portion of them. Altogether 900,000 or so clones are present, 15% to 20% being singletons, with the ten largest covering about 0.02%. Sequencing was done on a sample of naive CD4+ T cells from blood. These TCRs come from a woman younger than 30 in good health. Each CDR3 is given with its conserved first and last residue.

cdr3_length,v_call,j_call,cdr3_aa
14,TRBV5-4,TRBJ2-5,CASAKKAGLETQYF
13,TRBV5-1,TRBJ1-2,CASSLESSGGYTF
16,TRBV28,TRBJ2-2,CASSRRTGFSSGELFF
12,TRBV28,TRBJ1-5,CASSWGNQPQHF
18,TRBV7-9,TRBJ2-5,CASSLRERLAGEGETQYF
15,TRBV10-3,TRBJ2-2,CAISASGLNTGELFF
14,TRBV19,TRBJ1-4,CASSLQGWSEKLFF
15,TRBV28,TRBJ1-1,CASSLYLGGNTEAFF
14,TRBV7-2,TRBJ2-5,CASSLARGTPTQYF
11,TRBV20-1,TRBJ2-7,CSASLIYEQYF
14,TRBV7-9,TRBJ2-7,CASSPSRSSYEQYF
12,TRBV5-1,TRBJ2-7,CASSFMGYEQYF
15,TRBV11-2,TRBJ2-1,CASSLALARDNEQFF
16,TRBV4-3,TRBJ2-3,CASSQGTSGHTDTQYF
13,TRBV5-4,TRBJ2-2,CATSTQNTGELFF
13,TRBV6-6,TRBJ2-3,CASSYSKEDTQYF
11,TRBV7-8,TRBJ2-7,CASSPDYEQYF
14,TRBV7-2,TRBJ2-7,CASSREGGAYEQYF
18,TRBV4-2,TRBJ2-2,CASSQKLAGGPNTGELFF
15,TRBV28,TRBJ2-1,CASRSGRASYNEQFF
13,TRBV7-2,TRBJ2-3,CASSMTSTDTQYF
14,TRBV6-4,TRBJ1-3,CASSEQGSRNTIYF
15,TRBV18,TRBJ2-3,CASSANSGSLDTQYF
16,TRBV4-1,TRBJ2-3,CASSAGGPLRWDTQYF
15,TRBV7-9,TRBJ2-1,CASSNQREGGGEQFF
15,TRBV9,TRBJ2-2,CASSLRQDHTGELFF
11,TRBV7-9,TRBJ2-7,CASGLGDEQYF
14,TRBV28,TRBJ2-3,CASSVPSHTDTQYF
12,TRBV5-1,TRBJ2-1,CASSLGSNEQFF
15,TRBV5-4,TRBJ2-1,CASSLSQGAYNEQFF
14,TRBV10-3,TRBJ1-1,CAISAPALNTEAFF
13,TRBV18,TRBJ2-3,CASSRYLGDTQYF
14,TRBV6-5,TRBJ2-7,CASSYSESGHEQYF
13,TRBV12-5,TRBJ1-2,CASGSAGKRGYTF
15,TRBV28,TRBJ2-5,CASILGDRVGETQYF
12,TRBV7-2,TRBJ1-6,CASTRDTSPLHF
14,TRBV28,TRBJ2-5,CASRTTGSQETQYF
13,TRBV29-1,TRBJ1-2,CSVEGLGRSGYTF
14,TRBV11-2,TRBJ2-7,CASSLTSEAYEQYF
14,TRBV5-4,TRBJ1-3,CASSLRNSGNTIYF
16,TRBV21-1,TRBJ2-1,CASTDARWSSYNEQFF
11,TRBV20-1,TRBJ2-1,CSAYDWKSKFF
13,TRBV5-1,TRBJ2-3,CASSPGGTDTQYF
14,TRBV4-2,TRBJ2-1,CASSQGSGVNEQFF
15,TRBV6-1,TRBJ2-1,CASLTGTSGYNEQFF
14,TRBV6-6,TRBJ1-2,CASRRELVSRGYTF
18,TRBV5-1,TRBJ2-7,CASSLGTSGRRVLYEQYF
12,TRBV5-4,TRBJ1-2,CASSSGTLSYTF
14,TRBV5-6,TRBJ1-1,CASSLGRRNTEAFF
16,TRBV18,TRBJ2-3,CASSPPGLDLPDTQYF
18,TRBV18,TRBJ2-5,CASSPRVRALLARETQYF
15,TRBV7-2,TRBJ2-7,CASSLDWLASYEQYF
15,TRBV18,TRBJ2-3,CASSLRKGIADTQYF
13,TRBV28,TRBJ2-2,CASSFTNTGELFF
15,TRBV6-1,TRBJ2-7,CASSESGSSSYEQYF
14,TRBV10-3,TRBJ2-2,CAISWAGGTGELFF